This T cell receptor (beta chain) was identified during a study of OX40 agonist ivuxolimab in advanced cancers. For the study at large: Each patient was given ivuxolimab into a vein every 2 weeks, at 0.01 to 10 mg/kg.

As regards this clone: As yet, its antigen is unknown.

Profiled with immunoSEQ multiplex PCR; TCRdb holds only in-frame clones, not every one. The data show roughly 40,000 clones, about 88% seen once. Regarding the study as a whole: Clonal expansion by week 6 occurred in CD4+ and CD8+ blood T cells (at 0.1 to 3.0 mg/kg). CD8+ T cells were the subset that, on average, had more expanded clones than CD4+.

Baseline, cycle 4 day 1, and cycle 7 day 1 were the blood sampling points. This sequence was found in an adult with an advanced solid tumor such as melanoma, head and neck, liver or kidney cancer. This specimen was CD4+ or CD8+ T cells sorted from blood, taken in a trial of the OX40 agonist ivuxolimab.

CDR3: CASSLVLGDSPLHF. The CDR3, as DNA: TGTGCCAGCAGCTTAGTTTTGGGGGATTCACCCCTCCACTTT. V usage is TRBV7-9 and J usage is TRBJ1-6; TRBD1 is a possible D gene (5 bases). The CDR3 covers 14 residues. V was cut by 1 base and J by 8 bases, with 9 bases left in between. Germline CDR1 SEHNR, CDR2 FQNEAQ (reference sequence).